What follows are 27 T cell receptor beta chains derived from one specimen sequenced in a study of T-cell memory formation after mild COVID-19. TCRdb re-called the 5' RACE reads with MiXCR, one entry per CDR3 protein. This table has some 150,000 distinct CDR3 sequences, around 21% appearing once. The sequenced material came from PBMCs or a T cell subset sorted from them (not recorded which). Every receptor here comes from an adult woman who had mild COVID-19 (a few samples of this study predate the infection). Cell type and time point are not known.

This chain uses TRBV13 with TRBJ1-5; possible D gene TRBD1, 6 bases. V shed 7 bases and J shed 2 bases, with 12 bases lying between them. This CDR3 comprises 14 residues. The germline CDR1 and CDR2 sequences are PRHDT and FYEKMQ (reference sequence). CDR3: CASTRGGGNQPQHF. CDR3 DNA: TGTGCCAGCACCAGGGGAGGGGGCAATCAGCCCCAGCATTTT.

This clonotype was found a few times. The chain employs TRBV4-1 and TRBJ2-7; unclear D gene. The CDR3 has 15 residues. Trimming shortened V by 2 bases and J by 7 bases, and 18 bases separated the two germline ends. Germline CDR1 is MGHRA and CDR2 is YSYEKL. The CDR3: CASSQRWTFLGEQYF. DNA of the CDR3: TGCGCCAGCAGCCAAAGGTGGACCTTCCTAGGGGAGCAGTACTTC.

This clonotype occurred a few times. This chain connects TRBV3-1 to TRBJ2-7; TRBD1 aligns across 8 bases. The CDR3 totals 13 residues. The trim removed 2 bases at V and 7 bases at J, leaving 4 bases unmatched. Germline CDR1 LGHDT, CDR2 YNNKEL (reference sequence). The CDR3: CASSQNTGGEQYF. The CDR3 DNA reads as TGTGCCAGCAGCCAAAACACAGGGGGAGAGCAGTACTTC.

This clonotype was counted between two and nine times. The chain joins TRBV7-2 to TRBJ2-2; 10 nucleotides align to TRBD2. The CDR3 contains 17 residues. In germline, CDR1 is SGHTA, CDR2 FQGNSA. The J segment lost 2 bases and the V segment lost 7 bases, leaving 10 bases of the junction unmatched. CDR3 sequence: CASTIGLAVTNTGELFF. The CDR3 DNA is TGTGCCAGCACCATCGGACTAGCGGTTACTAACACCGGGGAGCTGTTTTTT. Full variable domain (remainder filled in from reference TRBV7-2 and TRBJ2-2): GAGVSQSPSNKVTEKGKDVELRCDPISGHTALYWYRQSLGQGLEFLIYFQGNSAPDKSGLPSDRFSAERTGGSVSTLTIQRTQQEDSAVYLCASTIGLAVTNTGELFFGEGSRLTVL.

In this sample, this clonotype turned up a few times. V usage is TRBV14 and J usage is TRBJ2-3; D may match TRBD1 or TRBD2 (5 bases each). V lost 4 bases and J 2 bases, leaving 7 bases between the germline ends. Germline V gene sequence: CDR1 SGHDN, CDR2 FVKESK. The CDR3 has 13 residues. CDR3 protein: CASSRGNTDTQYF. For the CDR3, the DNA is TGTGCCAGCAGCCGGGGGAACACAGATACGCAGTATTTT. The variable domain in full, completed from reference TRBV14 and TRBJ2-3, reads EAGVTQFPSHSVIEKGQTVTLRCDPISGHDNLYWYRRVMGKEIKFLLHFVKESKQDESGMPNNRFLAERTGGTYSTLKVQPAELEDSGVYFCASSRGNTDTQYFGPGTRLTVL.

This clonotype occurred once. The chain couples TRBV5-1 to TRBJ1-5; D uncertain. Deletions cut 0 bases from V and 2 bases from J, with 9 bases between. CDR1 is SGHRS, CDR2 YFSETQ, per germline. This CDR3 has 15 residues. CDR3 coding DNA: TGCGCCAGCAGCTTGGCAGGTACCGGCAATCAGCCCCAGCATTTT. It codes for CASSLAGTGNQPQHF.

The chain employs TRBV12-3 or TRBV12-4 and TRBJ2-3; 7 bases are shared with TRBD2. J lost 2 bases, V lost 6 bases, and 8 bases had no gene match. The CDR3 has 15 amino acids. CDR3 residues: CASRPPAGLTDTQYF. DNA for the CDR3: TGTGCCAGCAGGCCGCCAGCGGGGCTCACAGATACGCAGTATTTT.

In its sample, this clonotype was seen a few times. CDR3 DNA sequence: TGTGCCAGCAGCTTACCAGGGGCCGGGGAGCTGTTTTTT. Translation gives CASSLPGAGELFF. The V gene is TRBV7-2, the J gene TRBJ2-2, with a weak D call TRBD1 (6 bases). The CDR3 is 13 residues long. The germline V gene encodes CDR1 SGHTA and CDR2 FQGNSA. The V end lost 2 bases, the J end lost 6 bases, and 7 bases lay between the germline ends.

The chain recombines TRBV3-1 with TRBJ2-2; possible D gene TRBD1, 5 bases. The CDR3 runs 13 residues. V lost 3 bases and J lost 7, with 9 bases in between. CDR1 is LGHDT and CDR2 is YNNKEL in the germline V gene (reference sequence). The CDR3 nucleotides are TGTGCCAGCAGCCATAGGGGTGGCGGGGAGCTGTTTTTT. Amino acids: CASSHRGGGELFF.

This clonotype was recorded only once. The J gene is TRBJ1-1, the V gene TRBV7-3; D uncertain. Trimming shortened V by 4 bases and J by 1 base, and 7 bases separated the two germline ends. CDR1 and CDR2 (germline): SGHTA, FQGTGA. The CDR3 has 13 residues. The CDR3: CASSSQKNTEAFF. The CDR3 DNA follows: TGTGCCAGCAGCTCCCAGAAGAACACTGAAGCTTTCTTT.

The chain employs TRBV5-1 and TRBJ2-5; D is ambiguous. The CDR3 loop spans 13 amino acids. V was cut by 3 bases and J by 5 bases, with 11 bases left in between. The V gene's germline CDR1 is SGHRS and CDR2 YFSETQ. This chain's CDR3 is CASSSGQRETQYF. The CDR3 DNA is TGCGCCAGCAGCTCGGGCCAAAGGGAGACCCAGTACTTC. Drawing the rest from reference TRBV5-1 and TRBJ2-5, the complete variable domain is KAGVTQTPRYLIKTRGQQVTLSCSPISGHRSVSWYQQTPGQGLQFLFEYFSETQRNKGNFPGRFSGRQFSNSRSEMNVSTLELGDSALYLCASSSGQRETQYFGPGTRLLVL.

This clonotype was detected a few times. The V and J genes are TRBV7-8 and TRBJ1-1, with TRBD1 matching over 10 bases. CDR1 and CDR2 from the germline V gene are SGHVS and FQNEAQ. The V gene end was trimmed by 5 bases and the J gene end by 3 bases; junction bases not matched to a gene: 9. The CDR3 contains 16 residues. CDR3 DNA: TGTGCCAGCAGCACCCCGGGACAGGGGCGGGACACTGAAGCTTTCTTT. Protein sequence: CASSTPGQGRDTEAFF.

This clonotype was seen only a few times. The gene calls are TRBV6-5 and TRBJ2-7; weak D call: TRBD1 (5 bases). V lost 6 bases to trimming and J lost 3 bases, with 9 bases between them. The length of the CDR3 is 12 residues. From germline, CDR1 is MNHEY and CDR2 SVGAGI. The CDR3 sequence: CASRAGNYEQYF. In DNA form, the CDR3 reads TGTGCCAGCAGGGCAGGGAACTACGAGCAGTACTTC.

The rearrangement joins TRBV5-1 to TRBJ1-2; the match to TRBD1 covers 7 bases. V was pared by 1 base and J by 2 bases, with 14 bases of the junction left unmatched. The CDR3 contains 18 residues. Germline V gene sequence: CDR1 SGHRS, CDR2 YFSETQ. The CDR3 here is CASSLLTGALVENYGYTF. The CDR3 DNA is TGCGCCAGCAGCTTGTTAACAGGGGCCCTAGTCGAAAACTATGGCTACACCTTC.

The chain has TRBV5-6 and TRBJ2-7; D assignment may be TRBD1 or TRBD2 (6 bases each). Germline CDR1 reads SGHDT; CDR2 reads YYEEEE. The V end was cut by 0 bases, the J end by 5 bases, with 12 bases between. This CDR3 has 14 amino acids. The CDR3 sequence is CASSLAGAAHEQYF. DNA for the CDR3: TGTGCCAGCAGCTTGGCGGGGGCTGCGCACGAGCAGTACTTC.

The chain is built from TRBV18 and TRBJ1-2; no definite D call. Trimming took 2 bases from V and 5 from J, leaving 6 bases between them. The CDR3 length is 12 residues. The V gene's germline CDR1 is KGHSH and CDR2 LQKENI. The CDR3 spells CASSPEGYGYTF. The CDR3, as DNA: TGTGCCAGCTCACCAGAGGGATATGGCTACACCTTC.

This clonotype turned up a few times. The chain is built from TRBV7-8 and TRBJ2-7; possibly TRBD2 for D (7 bases). Trimming took off 5 bases at V and 6 bases at J, with 23 bases between the two ends. Germline CDR1 SGHVS, CDR2 FQNEAQ. This CDR3 is 16 amino acids long. The CDR3 spells CASSTYNRGATREQYF. The CDR3 region has the DNA TGTGCCAGCAGCACATACAATCGGGGGGCAACGCGCGAGCAGTACTTC. The full variable domain, in which reference TRBV7-8 and TRBJ2-7 provide the parts outside the CDR3, is GAGVSQSPRYKVAKRGQDVALRCDPISGHVSLFWYQQALGQGPEFLTYFQNEAQLDKSGLPSDRFFAERPEGSVSTLKIQRTQQEDSAVYLCASSTYNRGATREQYFGPGTRLTVT.

This clonotype was seen many times. The chain recombines TRBV12-3 or TRBV12-4 with TRBJ1-1, with D tentatively TRBD1 (6 bases). This CDR3 spans 15 amino acids. V gave up 5 bases and J gave up 9 bases, with 22 bases separating them. The CDR3, as DNA: TGTGCCAGCAGTCAATCGACAGGCGCTCGAAAAAAAGCTTTCTTT. Encoded protein: CASSQSTGARKKAFF.

The chain combines TRBV6-5 with TRBJ1-2; TRBD1 is a possible D gene (5 bases). Germline V lookup: CDR1 MNHEY, CDR2 SVGAGI. Between the trimmed V and J ends, which lost 6 bases and 4 bases, there was a span of 18 bases. The CDR3 loop spans 15 amino acids. The CDR3 DNA is TGTGCCAGCAGGAAAGGGACTTCAAGTCGCTATGGCTACACCTTC. It yields the protein CASRKGTSSRYGYTF.

This clonotype was counted only a few times. J is TRBJ2-7 and V is TRBV7-8; 8 nucleotides align to TRBD1. The germline V gene has CDR1 SGHVS and CDR2 FQNEAQ. The CDR3 sequence is 13 residues long. V lost 6 bases to trimming and J lost 4 bases; unmatched junction nucleotides: 5. The CDR3 spells CASRRQGTYEQYF. CDR3 sequence (DNA): TGTGCCAGCAGGCGACAGGGGACGTACGAGCAGTACTTC.

V gene TRBV7-2 combines with J gene TRBJ2-1, with 10 positions matching TRBD2. J lost 9 bases, V lost 5 bases, and 7 bases had no gene match. The germline gives CDR1 SGHTA, CDR2 FQGNSA. The CDR3 is made up of 14 amino acids. CDR3 region: CASSRPSGSREQFF. The DNA of the CDR3 is TGTGCCAGCAGCCGCCCTAGCGGGAGTCGTGAGCAGTTCTTC. The full variable domain, completed using reference TRBV7-2 and TRBJ2-1, is GAGVSQSPSNKVTEKGKDVELRCDPISGHTALYWYRQSLGQGLEFLIYFQGNSAPDKSGLPSDRFSAERTGGSVSTLTIQRTQQEDSAVYLCASSRPSGSREQFFGPGTRLTVL.

The CDR3 DNA follows: TGTGCCAGCAGCGAAACCGGGGCCAACGTCCTGACTTTC. Translated, it gives CASSETGANVLTF. The rearrangement uses TRBV14 and TRBJ2-6; D not resolved. V was pared by 5 bases and J by 4 bases, with 6 bases between. Germline loops: CDR1 SGHDN, CDR2 FVKESK. CDR3 length equals 13 residues. The full variable domain, in which reference TRBV14 and TRBJ2-6 provide the parts outside the CDR3, is EAGVTQFPSHSVIEKGQTVTLRCDPISGHDNLYWYRRVMGKEIKFLLHFVKESKQDESGMPNNRFLAERTGGTYSTLKVQPAELEDSGVYFCASSETGANVLTFGAGSRLTVL.

This clonotype was seen only a few times. This chain links TRBV3-1 with TRBJ2-5; D uncertain. Per germline, CDR1 LGHDT and CDR2 YNNKEL (reference sequence). The CDR3 has 12 amino acids. V lost 3 bases and J lost 5, with 7 bases in between. CDR3 protein: CASSHLVETQYF. The CDR3, as DNA: TGTGCCAGCAGCCACCTTGTGGAGACCCAGTACTTC.

This clonotype was detected only once. The chain carries TRBV5-5 and TRBJ2-2; D may correspond to TRBD1 or TRBD2 (5 bases each). Per germline, CDR1 SGHKS and CDR2 YYEKEE (reference sequence). CDR3 size: 15 residues. With 4 bases removed from V and 2 bases from J, the gap between germline ends came to 12 bases. As DNA, the CDR3 is TGTGCCAGCAGCAAGGGGACGGCAAACACCGGGGAGCTGTTTTTT. This translates into CASSKGTANTGELFF.

The gene calls are TRBV5-1 and TRBJ2-6; maybe TRBD1 (6 bases). Per germline, CDR1 SGHRS and CDR2 YFSETQ. The CDR3 is 18 amino acids. The ends were cut back, 0 bases at V and 0 bases at J, with 13 bases in the middle. The CDR3 sequence: CASSLARTDSSGANVLTF. In DNA form, the CDR3 reads TGCGCCAGCAGCTTGGCCCGGACAGACAGCTCTGGGGCCAACGTCCTGACTTTC.

Of note for this clonotype: An end of the junction does not agree with germline; a read error may underlie this. V and J are TRBV20-1 and TRBJ1-1, with TRBD1 matching 9 bases. The length of the CDR3 is 14 residues. Germline V gene data show CDR1 as DFQATT and CDR2 as SNEGSKA (reference sequence). As DNA, the CDR3 is TGCAGTGCTAGTACAGGGGGCCTGAAAACTGAAGCTTTCTTT. Translating it yields CSASTGGLKTEAFF.

This clonotype was seen a handful of times. V and J are TRBV24-1 and TRBJ2-1, with 8 positions matching TRBD2. CDR3 length: 13 amino acids. Per the germline V gene, CDR1 is KGHDR and CDR2 is SFDVKD. Unmatched junction bases numbered 5, after V lost 9 bases and J lost 5 bases. The CDR3 sequence: CATQTSGHNEQFF. The CDR3 region has the DNA TGTGCCACCCAAACTAGCGGTCACAATGAGCAGTTCTTC.